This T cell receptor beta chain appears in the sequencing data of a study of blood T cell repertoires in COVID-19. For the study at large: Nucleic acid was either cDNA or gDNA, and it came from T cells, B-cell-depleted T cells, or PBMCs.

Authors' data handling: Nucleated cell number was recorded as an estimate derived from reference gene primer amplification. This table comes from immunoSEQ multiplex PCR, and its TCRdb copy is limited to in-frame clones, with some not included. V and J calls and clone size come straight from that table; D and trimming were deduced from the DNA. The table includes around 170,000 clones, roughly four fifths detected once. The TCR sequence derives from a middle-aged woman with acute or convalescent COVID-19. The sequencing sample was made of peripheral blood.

CDR3 in amino acids: CASSPGQGFSYEQYF. The CDR3 DNA is TGTGCCAGCAGCCCGGGACAGGGGTTCTCCTACGAGCAGTACTTC. The chain links TRBV5-6 to TRBJ2-7, with 10 bases identical to TRBD1. The CDR3 sequence is 15 residues long. V was clipped by 4 bases and J by 0 bases; unmatched bases: 4. Germline V gene data show CDR1 as SGHDT and CDR2 as YYEEEE.